These T cell receptor beta chains were read from a single sample in a study of blood T cell repertoires in COVID-19. Here immunoSEQ multiplex PCR was the method, and the copy in TCRdb shows in-frame clones only, minus some. The sample carries over 250,000 clones, over 75% recorded once. The sample consisted of PBMCs or T cells enriched from blood (not recorded which). All receptors derive from a woman in her 30s who had recovered from COVID-19. Both conserved end residues are part of each CDR3. The D gene is left open where the match is weak. Rows may omit the clone size; those that give it use once, few, many or a size class.

abundance,j_gene,d_gene,v_gene,CDR3nt,CDR3aa
-,TRBJ2-7,TRBD2,TRBV7-2,TGTGCCAGCAGCTTAGCCTTACCTAGAGGACTAGCGGTTAACTACGAGCAGTACTTC,CASSLALPRGLAVNYEQYF
-,TRBJ1-4,-,TRBV30,TGTGCCTGGAGCACAGGGACTAATGAAAAACTGTTTTTT,CAWSTGTNEKLFF
-,TRBJ2-6,-,TRBV18,TGTGCCAGCTCATTGGCAGGGAACTCTGGGGCCAACGTCCTGACTTTC,CASSLAGNSGANVLTF
-,TRBJ1-4,TRBD1,TRBV6-5,TGTGCCAGCAGTTGGACAGGTGTTGGAGACGAAAAACTGTTTTTT,CASSWTGVGDEKLFF
-,TRBJ2-2,-,TRBV5-4,TGTGCCAGCAGCTTGAATAGCGGAGACCCCTGGGGGGAGCTGTTTTTT,CASSLNSGDPWGELFF
-,TRBJ2-3,TRBD1,TRBV18,TGTGCCAGCTCACCGACAGGGAATATAGATACGCAGTATTTT,CASSPTGNIDTQYF
-,TRBJ1-2,TRBD1,TRBV15,TGTGCCACCAGCAGGTCCGGACAGGACTCCTATGGCTACACCTTC,CATSRSGQDSYGYTF
-,TRBJ1-5,-,TRBV28,TGTGCCAGCAGTTTAAACCAGGGCGGTCAGCCCCAGCATTTT,CASSLNQGGQPQHF
-,TRBJ2-7,TRBD2,TRBV19,TGTGCCAGTAGTATAGGGGGCGGGAGGTCCGCCGACGAGCAGTACTTC,CASSIGGGRSADEQYF
-,TRBJ2-6,TRBD1,TRBV10-3,TGTGCCATCAGCCCCACGACAGGGGCTGGGGCCAACGTCCTGACTTTC,CAISPTTGAGANVLTF
once,TRBJ2-3,TRBD1,TRBV6-2/TRBV6-3,TGTGCCAGCAGTGCGGACAGGGGTGCAGATACGCAGTATTTT,CASSADRGADTQYF
-,TRBJ2-3,-,TRBV11-3,TGTGCCAGCTCACCGGGCAGGGGTGTTACAGATACGCAGTATTTT,CASSPGRGVTDTQYF
-,TRBJ1-5,-,TRBV4-1,TGCGCCAGCAGCCAAGAAGGGGGAAGCAATCAGCCCCAGCATTTT,CASSQEGGSNQPQHF
-,TRBJ2-3,-,TRBV28,TGTGCCAGCAGCGTGGGGCTGGTTGGGAATACGCAGTATTTT,CASSVGLVGNTQYF
-,TRBJ1-1,TRBD1,TRBV11-2,TGTGCCAGCAGCTTAGGGGACAGGGGGCAAGCAGCTTTCTTT,CASSLGDRGQAAFF
-,TRBJ2-2,TRBD2,TRBV28,TGTGCCAGCAGTCGTCGACTAGCGGGCAACACCGGGGAGCTGTTTTTT,CASSRRLAGNTGELFF
-,TRBJ2-5,TRBD1,TRBV5-1,TGCGCCAGCAGCCTGGGACAGGGTCCCCAAGAGACCCAGTACTTC,CASSLGQGPQETQYF
once,TRBJ1-5,TRBD1,TRBV29-1,TGCAGCGTGGGAGAACAGGGGGCTGGGGAGCCCCAGCATTTT,CSVGEQGAGEPQHF
-,TRBJ2-2,-,TRBV28,TGTGCCAGCAGGGCGACAGGCCTAACAAGGACCGGGGAGCTGTTTTTT,CASRATGLTRTGELFF
-,TRBJ1-5,TRBD1,TRBV28,TGTGCCAGCAGCTCCGGGACAGGTAGCAATCAGCCCCAGCATTTT,CASSSGTGSNQPQHF
-,TRBJ2-1,TRBD2,TRBV7-6,TGTGCCAGCAGCCGCGGCGAGCTAGCGGGTCGGGATGAGCAGTTCTTC,CASSRGELAGRDEQFF
once,TRBJ2-7,TRBD2,TRBV7-2,TGTGCCAGCAGCTTTAGCGGGAACGAGCAGTACTTC,CASSFSGNEQYF
-,TRBJ2-3,-,TRBV7-9,TGTGCCAGCAGCTCCTCCACAGATACGCAGTATTTT,CASSSSTDTQYF
once,TRBJ1-5,-,TRBV28,TGTGCCAGCGGTGAGGGAGGTCAGCCCCAGCATTTT,CASGEGGQPQHF
-,TRBJ2-1,-,TRBV15,TGTGCCACCAGCCTAATAGCGGAGTACAATGAGCAGTTCTTC,CATSLIAEYNEQFF
-,TRBJ2-5,TRBD2,TRBV28,TGTGCCAGCAGTCAACGAACTAGCGGGAGCGGGACCCAGTACTTC,CASSQRTSGSGTQYF
few,TRBJ1-2,TRBD1,TRBV28,TGTGCCAGCAGGACAGGGGCCTCCTATGGCTACACCTTC,CASRTGASYGYTF